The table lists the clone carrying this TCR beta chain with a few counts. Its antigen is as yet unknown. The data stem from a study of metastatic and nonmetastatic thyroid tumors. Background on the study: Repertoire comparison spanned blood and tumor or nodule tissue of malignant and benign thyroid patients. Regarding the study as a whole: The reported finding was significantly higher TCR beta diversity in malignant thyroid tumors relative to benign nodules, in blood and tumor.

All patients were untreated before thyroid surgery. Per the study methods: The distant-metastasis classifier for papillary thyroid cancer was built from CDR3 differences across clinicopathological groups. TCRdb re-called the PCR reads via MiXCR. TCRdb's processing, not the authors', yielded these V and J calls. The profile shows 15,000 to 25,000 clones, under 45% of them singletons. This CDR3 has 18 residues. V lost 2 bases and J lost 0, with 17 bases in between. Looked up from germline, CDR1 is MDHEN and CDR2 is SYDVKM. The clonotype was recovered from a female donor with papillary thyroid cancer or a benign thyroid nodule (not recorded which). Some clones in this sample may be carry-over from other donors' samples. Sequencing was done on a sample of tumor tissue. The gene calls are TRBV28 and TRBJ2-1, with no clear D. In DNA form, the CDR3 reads TGTGCCAGCAGTTTAGTTGTCTCGCAGCCCTTCTCCTACAATGAGCAGTTCTTC. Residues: CASSLVVSQPFSYNEQFF.